Listed below are T cell receptor beta chains from one sample, sequenced in a study of shared clonotypes between healthy human individuals. Produced via immunoSEQ multiplex PCR; TCRdb's table is partial and in-frame only. This sample yields approximately 340,000 clones, of which about 74% are seen a single time; approximately 10% belongs to the top ten. Sequenced material: memory CD4+ T cells sorted from blood. Every receptor here comes from a man aged 30 to 39 in good health. Both conserved end residues are part of each CDR3. The D gene is left open where the match is weak. Some rows mark clone size as missing; the rest say once, few, many or name a class of expanded clone.

j_call,clone_size,cdr3_length,v_call,d_call,cdr3_aa,cdr3_nt
TRBJ1-1,NA,11,TRBV6-1,NA,CASTQGYEAFF,TGTGCCAGCACGCAGGGGTATGAAGCTTTCTTT
TRBJ2-3,once,11,TRBV13,NA,CASGEGDTQYF,TGTGCCAGCGGGGAAGGGGATACGCAGTATTTT
TRBJ2-3,few,14,TRBV2,NA,CASSASWSTDTQYF,TGTGCCAGCAGTGCTAGCTGGAGCACAGATACGCAGTATTTT
TRBJ2-7,NA,16,TRBV4-1,NA,CASRPSPGAESYEQYF,TGCGCCAGCAGACCCTCCCCTGGGGCCGAATCCTACGAGCAGTACTTC
TRBJ2-2,NA,16,TRBV28,TRBD2,CASSLTAGVFYGELFF,TGTGCCAGCAGTTTAACGGCGGGAGTGTTCTACGGGGAGCTGTTTTTT
TRBJ2-1,NA,15,TRBV18,NA,CASSQGWGYNNEQFF,TGTGCCAGCTCACAGGGGTGGGGATATAACAATGAGCAGTTCTTC
TRBJ2-7,NA,14,TRBV6-5,NA,CASSYAGRNYEQYF,TGTGCCAGCAGTTACGCTGGACGGAACTACGAGCAGTACTTC
TRBJ2-7,NA,18,TRBV4-1,NA,CASSPRDLIAGSTYEQYF,TGCGCCAGCAGCCCGCGTGACCTAATAGCAGGTAGTACGTACGAGCAGTACTTC
TRBJ1-2,NA,14,TRBV6-1,TRBD1,CASSGTGGFYGYTF,TGTGCCAGCAGCGGGACAGGGGGCTTCTATGGCTACACCTTC
TRBJ2-5,NA,11,TRBV20-1,NA,CSARNQETQYF,TGCAGTGCTAGAAACCAAGAGACCCAGTACTTC
TRBJ1-4,few,14,TRBV5-1,NA,CASSLRSSNEKLFF,TGCGCCAGCAGCTTGAGATCGTCTAATGAAAAACTGTTTTTT
TRBJ1-1,NA,13,TRBV2,TRBD1,CASEDRESTEAFF,TGTGCCAGCGAGGACAGGGAATCTACTGAAGCTTTCTTT
TRBJ2-3,NA,15,TRBV11-2,TRBD2,CASSLVSGSADTQYF,TGTGCCAGCAGCCTAGTTAGCGGGAGTGCAGATACGCAGTATTTT
TRBJ2-5,NA,14,TRBV6-5,NA,CASSSYLLRETQYF,TGTGCCAGCAGTTCCTATTTGCTTAGGGAGACCCAGTACTTC
TRBJ1-2,once,17,TRBV28,NA,CASREGGAGKPSSGYTF,TGTGCCAGCAGGGAGGGAGGAGCTGGTAAGCCCTCCTCTGGCTACACCTTC
TRBJ2-7,NA,14,TRBV5-1,TRBD1,CASSLEGARYEQYF,TGCGCCAGCAGCTTGGAGGGGGCCCGCTACGAGCAGTACTTC
TRBJ2-2,NA,17,TRBV12-5,NA,CASGLAQGSVLTGELFF,TGTGCTAGTGGTTTGGCCCAGGGCAGTGTCCTCACCGGGGAGCTGTTTTTT
TRBJ1-5,NA,16,TRBV28,NA,CASSSSPGRGNQPQHF,TGTGCCAGCAGTTCCTCCCCGGGACGTGGCAATCAGCCCCAGCATTTT
TRBJ1-1,few,15,TRBV7-3,TRBD1,CASSRQGAPNTEAFF,TGTGCCAGCAGCCGACAGGGGGCCCCGAACACTGAAGCTTTCTTT
TRBJ2-4,once,13,TRBV18,NA,CASSPTVRDIQYF,TGTGCCAGCTCACCGACAGTCAGGGACATTCAGTACTTC
TRBJ1-1,once,13,TRBV6-6,NA,CASSPVGYTEAFF,TGTGCCAGCAGCCCCGTGGGCTACACTGAAGCTTTCTTT
TRBJ1-2,once,13,TRBV28,TRBD1,CASMVTGDYGYTF,TGTGCCAGCATGGTGACAGGGGACTATGGCTACACCTTC
TRBJ2-3,NA,10,TRBV28,NA,CAKPPDTQYF,TGTGCCAAACCCCCAGATACGCAGTATTTT
TRBJ1-2,NA,13,TRBV19,TRBD1,CASSSDRGGGYTF,TGTGCCAGTAGTTCGGACAGGGGTGGCGGCTACACCTTC
TRBJ2-7,NA,15,TRBV5-6,TRBD2,CASSFTGLAGYEQYF,TGTGCCAGCAGCTTCACCGGACTAGCGGGCTACGAGCAGTACTTC
TRBJ2-5,few,16,TRBV19,NA,CASSPGRLARRETQYF,TGTGCCAGTAGTCCCGGTAGGCTAGCTCGTCGAGAGACCCAGTACTTC
TRBJ1-1,NA,14,TRBV2,NA,CASARRTANTEAFF,TGTGCCAGCGCCCGTAGAACAGCCAACACTGAAGCTTTCTTT
TRBJ1-2,NA,13,TRBV2,NA,CASSDGPSYGYTF,TGTGCCAGCAGTGATGGGCCCAGCTATGGCTACACCTTC
TRBJ2-7,NA,15,TRBV7-2,TRBD2,CASSSGTSARGEQYF,TGTGCCAGCAGCTCGGGGACTAGCGCACGGGGCGAGCAGTACTTC
TRBJ2-1,NA,14,TRBV7-6,NA,CASSLEVGGGEQFF,TGTGCCAGCAGCTTAGAAGTAGGGGGTGGTGAGCAGTTCTTC
TRBJ1-3,NA,14,TRBV5-1,NA,CASSLMSSGNTIYF,TGCGCCAGCAGTCTTATGAGCTCTGGAAACACCATATATTTT
TRBJ2-3,NA,14,TRBV7-6,NA,CASSPLTNTDTQYF,TGTGCCAGCAGCCCACTGACTAACACAGATACGCAGTATTTT
TRBJ2-1,NA,11,TRBV6-6,NA,CASKGYNEQFF,TGTGCCAGCAAGGGTTACAATGAGCAGTTCTTC
TRBJ1-3,NA,17,TRBV11-2,TRBD1,CASSLIQRARGTDTIYF,TGTGCCAGCAGCTTAATTCAAAGGGCCAGGGGGACGGACACCATATATTTT
TRBJ1-1,NA,14,TRBV18,TRBD1,CASSQTGESAEAFF,TGTGCCAGCTCACAAACAGGGGAAAGCGCTGAAGCTTTCTTT
TRBJ2-1,NA,15,TRBV7-9,TRBD2,CASSLGREGLGPQFF,TGTGCCAGCAGCTTAGGGAGGGAGGGCTTAGGACCCCAGTTCTTC
TRBJ2-2,few,17,TRBV4-3,TRBD2,CASSQEGASGSSGELFF,TGCGCCAGCAGCCAAGAGGGGGCTAGCGGGAGTTCCGGGGAGCTGTTTTTT
TRBJ2-5,few,15,TRBV28,TRBD1,CASSLPGQGEETQYF,TGTGCCAGCAGTTTACCGGGACAGGGCGAAGAGACCCAGTACTTC
TRBJ2-7,once,15,TRBV5-5,NA,CASSLGGTETYEQYF,TGTGCCAGCAGCTTGGGAGGGACGGAGACCTACGAGCAGTACTTC
TRBJ2-1,NA,17,TRBV7-7,TRBD1,CASSPRGLRGRYGEQFF,TGTGCTAGCAGCCCAAGGGGGCTAAGGGGGCGATACGGTGAGCAGTTCTTC
TRBJ2-5,many,16,TRBV25-1,NA,CASTPRRGGIQETQYF,TGTGCCAGCACCCCCCGGAGAGGAGGAATCCAAGAGACCCAGTACTTC
TRBJ1-2,once,14,TRBV27,NA,CASSSTKGAYGYTF,TGTGCCAGCAGCTCTACAAAGGGCGCCTATGGCTACACCTTC